Reported below is one T cell receptor (beta chain). Its antigen is not identified. Profiling relied on immunoSEQ multiplex PCR, and the TCRdb table lists in-frame clones only, not all of them. The sample holds about 180,000 clones; just over 90% are singletons and the top ten take about 2.6%. This entry is derived from a study of T cell responses to AZD1222 COVID-19 vaccine. Study-wide results and caveats: None of the repertoires were sampled until the peak T cell response had passed. Nearly half of spike-specific TCRs reportedly target unmutated variant regions. Two AZD1222 doses significantly raised spike-specific TCR breadth and depth over controls.

The sequenced sample was peripheral blood, obtained on day 0 of AZD1222 vaccination. The clonotype comes from an adult in good health.

DNA of the CDR3: TGTGCCAGCAGCTTCGGTGGAAACCAAGAGACCCAGTACTTC. Translated, it gives CASSFGGNQETQYF. The chain uses TRBV7-9 and TRBJ2-5; no clear D. Germline CDR1 SEHNR, CDR2 FQNEAQ (reference sequence). V was pared by 3 bases and J by 0 bases, with 8 bases between. This CDR3 comprises 14 residues. Variable domain in full (rest from reference TRBV7-9 and TRBJ2-5): DTGVSQNPRHKITKRGQNVTFRCDPISEHNRLYWYRQTLGQGPEFLTYFQNEAQLEKSRLLSDRFSAERPKGSFSTLEIQRTEQGDSAMYLCASSFGGNQETQYFGPGTRLLVL.